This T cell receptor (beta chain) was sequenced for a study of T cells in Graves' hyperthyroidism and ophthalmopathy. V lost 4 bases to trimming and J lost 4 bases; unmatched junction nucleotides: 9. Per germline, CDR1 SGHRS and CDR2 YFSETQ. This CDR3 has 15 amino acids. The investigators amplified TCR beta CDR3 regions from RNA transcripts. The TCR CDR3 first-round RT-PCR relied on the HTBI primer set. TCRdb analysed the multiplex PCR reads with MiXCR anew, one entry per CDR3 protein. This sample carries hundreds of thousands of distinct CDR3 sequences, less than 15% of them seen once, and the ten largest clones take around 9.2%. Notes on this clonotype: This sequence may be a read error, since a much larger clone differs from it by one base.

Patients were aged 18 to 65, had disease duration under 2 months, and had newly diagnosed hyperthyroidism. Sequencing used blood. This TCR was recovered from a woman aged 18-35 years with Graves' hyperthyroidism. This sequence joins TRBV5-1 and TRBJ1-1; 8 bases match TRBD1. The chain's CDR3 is CASSKALDRGTEAFF. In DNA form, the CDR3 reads TGCGCCAGCAGCAAAGCTCTCGACAGGGGCACTGAAGCTTTCTTT. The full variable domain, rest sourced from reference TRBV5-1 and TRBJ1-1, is KAGVTQTPRYLIKTRGQQVTLSCSPISGHRSVSWYQQTPGQGLQFLFEYFSETQRNKGNFPGRFSGRQFSNSRSEMNVSTLELGDSALYLCASSKALDRGTEAFFGQGTRLTVV.